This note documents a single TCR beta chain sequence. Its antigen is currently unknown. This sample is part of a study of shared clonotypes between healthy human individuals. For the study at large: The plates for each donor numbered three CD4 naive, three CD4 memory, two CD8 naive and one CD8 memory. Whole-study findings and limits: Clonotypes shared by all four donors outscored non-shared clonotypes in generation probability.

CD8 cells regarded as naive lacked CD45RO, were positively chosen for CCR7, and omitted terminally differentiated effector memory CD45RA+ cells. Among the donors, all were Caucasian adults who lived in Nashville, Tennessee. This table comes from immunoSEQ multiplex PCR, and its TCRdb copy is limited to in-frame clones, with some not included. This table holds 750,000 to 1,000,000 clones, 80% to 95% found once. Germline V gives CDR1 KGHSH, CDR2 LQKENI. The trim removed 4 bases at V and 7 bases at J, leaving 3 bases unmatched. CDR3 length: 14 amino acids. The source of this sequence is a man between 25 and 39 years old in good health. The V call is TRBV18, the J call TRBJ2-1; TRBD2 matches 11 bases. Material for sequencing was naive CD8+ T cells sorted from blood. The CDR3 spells CASSLSGRANEQFF. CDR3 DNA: TGTGCCAGCTCACTTAGCGGGAGGGCGAATGAGCAGTTCTTC.